Listed below are T cell receptor beta chains from one sample, sequenced in a study of T cell repertoires in cytomegalovirus infection. TCRdb recomputed calls from the reads with MiXCR, one row per CDR3 protein. The sample lists about 130,000 distinct CDR3 sequences; approximately 9.2% were seen once. Specimen: PBMCs. The receptors derive from a human donor in good health (CMV status not recorded). Some clones in this sample may be carry-over from other donors' samples. CDR3s include the opening cysteine and the closing phenylalanine or tryptophan. A D gene is named only where the DNA matches it firmly. Clone size is not always given. Where it is, it says once, few, many or a class for expanded clones.

TRBV7-9,-,many,TRBJ1-6,CASSPLAGMNSPLHF,TGTGCCAGCAGCCCGCTGGCAGGGATGAATTCACCCCTCCACTTT
TRBV10-3,-,-,TRBJ2-3,CAISKAQGSLSTDTQYF,TGTGCCATCAGTAAGGCGCAGGGCAGCCTCAGCACAGATACGCAGTATTTT
TRBV7-9,-,many,TRBJ2-7,CASSLARGSYEQYF,TGTGCCAGCAGCTTAGCTAGGGGAAGCTACGAGCAGTACTTC
TRBV2,-,few,TRBJ2-5,CASSEYAVVYSTREETQYF,TGTGCCAGCAGTGAATATGCAGTCGTCTACTCGACCCGAGAAGAGACCCAGTACTTC
TRBV20-1,-,few,TRBJ1-5,CSAPLNSYSNQPQHF,TGCAGTGCGCCGCTAAATTCTTATAGCAATCAGCCCCAGCATTTT
TRBV7-9,TRBD1,-,TRBJ1-3,CASNFQPAGTGATPSGNTIYF,TGTGCCAGCAACTTCCAACCCGCCGGGACAGGGGCTACCCCTTCAGGAAACACCATATATTTT
TRBV29-1,-,-,TRBJ2-1,CSVEDLADPSSYNEQFF,TGCAGCGTTGAAGATCTGGCAGACCCAAGCTCCTACAATGAGCAGTTCTTC
TRBV6-6,-,-,TRBJ1-2,CASKAPGSGYTF,TGTGCCAGCAAAGCGCCGGGGAGTGGCTACACCTTC
TRBV20-1,TRBD1,few,TRBJ1-6,CSARIKDRIYNSPLHF,TGCAGTGCTAGAATAAAGGACAGGATCTATAATTCACCCCTCCACTTT
TRBV4-2,-,few,TRBJ2-2,CASSQDLDNTGELFF,TGTGCCAGCAGCCAAGATTTGGATAACACCGGGGAGCTGTTTTTT
TRBV5-4,TRBD2,many,TRBJ2-5,CASSLVGLAGAETQYF,TGTGCCAGCAGCTTGGTGGGACTAGCGGGAGCGGAGACCCAGTACTTC
TRBV29-1,TRBD1,many,TRBJ1-5,CSVVPDRNQPQHF,TGCAGCGTTGTTCCGGACAGGAATCAGCCCCAGCATTTT
TRBV14,-,-,TRBJ1-4,CASSQGWATNEKLFF,TGTGCCAGCAGCCAAGGGTGGGCAACTAATGAAAAACTGTTTTTT
TRBV6-6,-,many,TRBJ2-5,CASSYAAEETQYF,TGTGCCAGCAGTTACGCGGCAGAAGAGACCCAGTACTTC
TRBV4-1,TRBD1,many,TRBJ1-5,CASSQSGQGNQPQHF,TGCGCCAGCAGCCAATCGGGACAGGGTAATCAGCCCCAGCATTTT
TRBV12-3/TRBV12-4,-,many,TRBJ1-1,CASSTQRGMNTEAFF,TGTGCCAGCAGTACCCAGCGAGGGATGAACACTGAAGCTTTCTTT
TRBV7-9,TRBD1,-,TRBJ2-3,CASSFGARDSGRTDTQYF,TGTGCCAGCAGCTTTGGAGCCCGGGACAGCGGACGCACAGATACGCAGTATTTT
TRBV6-1,-,few,TRBJ2-3,CASSDSTWVEDTQYF,TGTGCCAGCAGTGATAGTACCTGGGTAGAAGATACGCAGTATTTT
TRBV7-9,-,many,TRBJ2-2,CASSQGRNTGELFF,TGTGCCAGCAGTCAGGGAAGAAACACCGGGGAGCTGTTTTTT
TRBV7-2,-,many,TRBJ1-5,CASSLEGSSGNQPQHF,TGTGCCAGCAGCTTAGAGGGGTCTTCGGGCAATCAGCCCCAGCATTTT
TRBV28,-,many,TRBJ1-5,CASSFLLQPQHF,TGTGCCAGCAGTTTCCTACTCCAGCCCCAGCATTTT
TRBV6-2/TRBV6-3,TRBD2,many,TRBJ2-1,CASSQSGGNNEQFF,TGTGCCAGCAGTCAGAGCGGGGGAAACAATGAGCAGTTCTTC
TRBV2,-,many,TRBJ1-2,CASSAGNYGYTF,TGTGCCAGCAGTGCAGGGAACTATGGCTACACCTTC
TRBV5-1,TRBD2,few,TRBJ2-3,CASSLAGGGARDTQYF,TGCGCCAGCAGCTTGGCTGGCGGGGGGGCGAGAGATACGCAGTATTTT
TRBV20-1,TRBD1,-,TRBJ1-5,CSAKNRGGNQPQHF,TGCAGTGCTAAGAACAGGGGGGGCAATCAGCCCCAGCATTTT
TRBV2,-,-,TRBJ2-7,CASSASMAADVHEQYF,TGTGCCAGCAGCGCCTCTATGGCAGCGGACGTCCACGAGCAGTACTTC
TRBV7-2,-,many,TRBJ2-5,CASSTDVGRQETQYF,TGTGCCAGCAGCACAGATGTCGGCCGACAAGAGACCCAGTACTTC
TRBV28,-,many,TRBJ1-6,CASGRSYNSPLHF,TGTGCCAGCGGACGGAGCTATAATTCACCCCTCCACTTT
TRBV4-1,TRBD1,many,TRBJ1-1,CASSLRDRGLMNTEAFF,TGCGCCAGCAGCCTAAGGGACAGGGGCTTGATGAACACTGAAGCTTTCTTT
TRBV28,-,many,TRBJ1-5,CASSPLRGNQPQHF,TGTGCCAGCAGCCCTCTTAGGGGGAATCAGCCCCAGCATTTT
TRBV5-1,TRBD2,many,TRBJ2-5,CASSLLAGAQETQYF,TGCGCCAGCAGCTTGTTGGCGGGAGCCCAAGAGACCCAGTACTTC
TRBV24-1,TRBD1,few,TRBJ2-1,CATSDETGLDEQFF,TGTGCCACCAGTGATGAGACAGGGTTGGATGAGCAGTTCTTC
TRBV19,TRBD1,-,TRBJ1-5,CASRGTGTGQPQHF,TGTGCCAGCCGAGGGACAGGGACAGGACAGCCCCAGCATTTT
TRBV7-9,TRBD1,many,TRBJ1-2,CASSSYQGAIGYTF,TGTGCCAGCAGCTCATATCAGGGGGCGATTGGCTACACCTTC